The 9 T cell receptor beta chains below all came from one sample that was sequenced in a study of shared clonotypes between healthy human individuals. TCRdb's copy holds only in-frame clones and misses some; the assay was immunoSEQ multiplex PCR. The table shows hundreds of thousands of clones, with 90% to 96% occurring only once. The source material was naive CD4+ T cells sorted from blood. The subset: CD45RA+ positively selected. These receptor sequences come from a woman aged 25 to 45 in good health.

The CDR3 is CASSQDILAGPTYNEQFF. CDR3 nucleotide sequence: TGCGCCAGCAGCCAAGACATCCTGGCGGGGCCGACCTACAATGAGCAGTTCTTC. The V gene is TRBV4-1, the J gene TRBJ2-1, with D tentatively TRBD2 (6 bases). V lost 0 bases to trimming and J lost 2 bases, with 17 bases between them. The CDR3 loop spans 18 amino acids. Germline values: CDR1 MGHRA, CDR2 YSYEKL.

J is TRBJ1-5 and V is TRBV30; unclear D gene. CDR1 and CDR2 (germline): GTSNPN, SVGIG (reference sequence). The CDR3 sequence is 13 residues long. V lost 0 bases to trimming and J lost 6 bases, with 9 bases between them. CDR3 sequence (DNA): TGTGCCTGGAGTGTATTAGAGGGTCAGCCCCAGCATTTT. This translates into CAWSVLEGQPQHF.

The chain has TRBV11-2 and TRBJ2-3; TRBD2 agrees at 8 bases. V shed 8 bases, J shed 1 base, and the junction held 5 bases outside the gene matches. CDR3 size: 14 residues. Germline lookup yields CDR1 SGHAT and CDR2 FQNNGV. The DNA of the CDR3 is TGTGCCAGCCGCGGGGGGTTTGGCACAGATACGCAGTATTTT. Translating gives CASRGGFGTDTQYF. The full variable domain, rest sourced from reference TRBV11-2 and TRBJ2-3, is EAGVAQSPRYKIIEKRQSVAFWCNPISGHATLYWYQQILGQGPKLLIQFQNNGVVDDSQLPKDRFSAERLKGVDSTLKIQPAKLEDSAVYLCASRGGFGTDTQYFGPGTRLTVL.

The V gene is TRBV28, the J gene TRBJ1-5; 8 bases fit TRBD1. The junction had 12 bases not matched to a gene; V was cut back by 4 bases and J by 7 bases. The CDR3 length is 16 residues. CDR1 is MDHEN and CDR2 is SYDVKM in the germline V gene. The CDR3 is CASSWDPGTGGQPQHF. The CDR3 DNA follows: TGTGCCAGCAGTTGGGACCCCGGGACAGGAGGACAGCCCCAGCATTTT.

The chain recombines TRBV28 with TRBJ2-5; 7 bases are shared with TRBD1. V was clipped by 6 bases and J by 5 bases; unmatched bases: 9. The CDR3 contains 14 residues. Per the germline V gene, CDR1 is MDHEN and CDR2 is SYDVKM. This CDR3 is CASRPTGVGETQYF. CDR3 sequence (DNA): TGTGCCAGCAGGCCAACAGGGGTGGGCGAGACCCAGTACTTC. Looking up the rest from reference TRBV28 and TRBJ2-5 gives the full variable domain: DVKVTQSSRYLVKRTGEKVFLECVQDMDHENMFWYRQDPGLGLRLIYFSYDVKMKEKGDIPEGYSVSREKKERFSLILESASTNQTSMYLCASRPTGVGETQYFGPGTRLLVL.

The J gene is TRBJ1-4, the V gene TRBV6-1; D not resolved. Trimming cost V 4 bases and J 0 bases, with 12 bases left between them. The CDR3 consists of 16 residues. Germline-derived CDR1 and CDR2 are MNHNS and SASEGT. The CDR3 sequence is CASSVTSYATNEKLFF. CDR3 coding DNA: TGTGCCAGCAGTGTGACGAGCTATGCAACTAATGAAAAACTGTTTTTT.

This chain connects TRBV7-6 to TRBJ1-1; D gene unclear. Germline V gene lookup returns CDR1 SGHVS and CDR2 FNYEAQ. V was pared by 5 bases and J by 1 base, with 11 bases between. This CDR3 comprises 14 residues. The CDR3 spells CASSRGLENTEAFF. The CDR3 coding sequence is TGTGCCAGCAGCCGAGGGTTGGAGAACACTGAAGCTTTCTTT.

This sequence joins TRBV5-4 and TRBJ2-3; 10 bases are a match to TRBD2. J was trimmed by 5 bases and V by 3 bases; bases with no gene match: 6. This CDR3 is 15 amino acids long. Germline loops: CDR1 SGHNT, CDR2 YYREEE (reference sequence). This CDR3 is CASSSPSGSKDTQYF. In DNA form, the CDR3 reads TGTGCCAGCAGCTCGCCTAGCGGGAGTAAAGATACGCAGTATTTT. Variable domain in full (rest from reference TRBV5-4 and TRBJ2-3): ETGVTQSPTHLIKTRGQQVTLRCSSQSGHNTVSWYQQALGQGPQFIFQYYREEENGRGNFPPRFSGLQFPNYSSELNVNALELDDSALYLCASSSPSGSKDTQYFGPGTRLTVL.

The chain uses TRBV11-2 and TRBJ2-5; possibly TRBD1 for D (6 bases). Germline lookup yields CDR1 SGHAT and CDR2 FQNNGV. CDR3 length: 15 residues. Deletions cut 1 base from V and 4 bases from J, with 13 bases between. The CDR3 loop is CASSLVSRGGETQYF. DNA for the CDR3: TGTGCCAGCAGCTTAGTTTCTAGAGGGGGAGAGACCCAGTACTTC.